The present T cell receptor (beta chain) was sequenced within a study of shared clonotypes between healthy human individuals. Overall study findings and caveats: Across a handful of donors, naive CD4 shared about 5%, naive CD8 under 4%, memory CD4 roughly 2.5%, memory CD8 approximately 0.4%.

Donors comprised healthy HIV-negative adults lacking recent acute infections or vaccinations. Clones were read by immunoSEQ multiplex PCR, and TCRdb kept only the in-frame ones, dropping some. The profile covers approximately 700,000 clones, with more than 70% appearing a single time and about 1.8% taken by the ten largest. In the case of this clone: Its target is unknown.

Trimming took off 5 bases at V and 4 bases at J, with 9 bases between the two ends. The germline gives CDR1 SGHTA, CDR2 FQGNSA. The CDR3 has 13 residues. The source of this sequence is a woman younger than 45 in good health. The chain couples TRBV7-2 to TRBJ1-5; possibly TRBD1 for D (6 bases). The sample taken for sequencing was memory CD4+ T cells sorted from blood. Subset in this sample: CD45RA-negative fraction. The CDR3, as DNA: TGTGCCAGCAGCGGGGGGCGAAATCAGCCCCAGCATTTT. Encoded protein: CASSGGRNQPQHF.